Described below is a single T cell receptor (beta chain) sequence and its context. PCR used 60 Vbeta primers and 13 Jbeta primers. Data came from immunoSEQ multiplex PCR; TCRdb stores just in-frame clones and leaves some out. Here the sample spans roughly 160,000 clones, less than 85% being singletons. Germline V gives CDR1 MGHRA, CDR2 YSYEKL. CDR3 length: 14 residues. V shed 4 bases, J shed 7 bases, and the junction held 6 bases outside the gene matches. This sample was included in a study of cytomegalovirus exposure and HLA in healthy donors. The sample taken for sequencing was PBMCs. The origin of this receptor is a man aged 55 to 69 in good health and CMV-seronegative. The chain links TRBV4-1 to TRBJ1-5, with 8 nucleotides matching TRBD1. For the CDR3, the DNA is TGCGCCAGCAGCCTACAGGGGGGCAGGCAGCCCCAGCATTTT. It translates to CASSLQGGRQPQHF.